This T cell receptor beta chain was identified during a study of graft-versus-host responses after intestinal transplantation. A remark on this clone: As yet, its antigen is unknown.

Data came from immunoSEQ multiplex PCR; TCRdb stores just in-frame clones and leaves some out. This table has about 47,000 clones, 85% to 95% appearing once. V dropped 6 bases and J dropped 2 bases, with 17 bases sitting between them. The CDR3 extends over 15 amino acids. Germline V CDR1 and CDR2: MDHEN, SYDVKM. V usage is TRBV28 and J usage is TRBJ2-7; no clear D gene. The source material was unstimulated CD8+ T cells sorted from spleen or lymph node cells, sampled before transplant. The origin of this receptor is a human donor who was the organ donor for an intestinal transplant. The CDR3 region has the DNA TGTGCCAGCAGCCCATTAATTGGACGGACCTACGAGCAGTACTTC. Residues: CASSPLIGRTYEQYF.